The rows below give T cell receptor beta chains drawn from one sample of a study of cytomegalovirus exposure and HLA in healthy donors. Repertoires were generated with immunoSEQ multiplex PCR, while TCRdb's copy carries only in-frame clones and drops some. The repertoire consists of approximately 52,000 clones, with 77% occurring once and the leading ten covering around 2.6%. Input material: PBMCs. The receptor source for this set is a female donor in good health and CMV-seronegative. The CDR3 runs from the conserved cysteine through the conserved F or W. A D gene is named only where the DNA matches it firmly. The size of a clone is reported for some rows only, either as once, few or many, or as a class for expanded clones.

D gene,clone size,J gene,V gene,CDR3 protein,CDR3 DNA
TRBD1,.,TRBJ1-1,TRBV5-1,CASSLSQGGAEAFF,TGCGCCAGCAGCTTGTCACAGGGGGGCGCTGAAGCTTTCTTT
TRBD2,few,TRBJ2-1,TRBV2,CASRQRESYNEQFF,TGTGCCAGCAGGCAGCGGGAATCCTACAATGAGCAGTTCTTC
.,.,TRBJ2-1,TRBV7-2,CASSSRSVNEQFF,TGTGCCAGCAGCTCACGAAGCGTCAATGAGCAGTTCTTC
.,.,TRBJ1-1,TRBV4-2,CASSQDRGGFNTEAFF,TGTGCCAGCAGCCAAGACAGGGGAGGGTTCAACACTGAAGCTTTCTTT
.,.,TRBJ2-2,TRBV10-3,CAITEAQLGELFF,TGTGCCATCACGGAGGCGCAGTTAGGGGAGCTGTTTTTT
.,few,TRBJ2-7,TRBV7-9,CASTLRDSFYEQYF,TGTGCCAGCACCCTTCGGGACTCTTTCTACGAGCAGTACTTC
TRBD1,.,TRBJ1-5,TRBV5-1,CASSLAGGYNQPQHF,TGCGCCAGCAGCTTGGCAGGGGGTTACAATCAGCCCCAGCATTTT
.,once,TRBJ2-5,TRBV7-9,CASAPQGGIKQYF,TGTGCCAGCGCGCCTCAAGGGGGAATAAAGCAGTACTTC
TRBD1,.,TRBJ1-1,TRBV7-3,CASSLYRMDRVRKTEAFF,TGTGCCAGCAGCTTATATAGGATGGACAGGGTACGAAAAACTGAAGCTTTCTTT
TRBD1,.,TRBJ1-2,TRBV30,CAWSRQGAPDGYTF,TGTGCCTGGAGTAGGCAGGGGGCGCCGGATGGCTACACCTTC
TRBD2,.,TRBJ2-1,TRBV25-1,CASTNHGTSGRNEQFF,TGTGCCAGCACCAACCACGGGACTAGCGGGAGGAATGAGCAGTTCTTC
TRBD1,.,TRBJ1-1,TRBV10-3,CAISESEGARAFF,TGTGCCATCAGTGAGTCGGAGGGGGCACGAGCTTTCTTT
.,.,TRBJ2-2,TRBV6-4,CASSDSDRHTGELFF,TGTGCCAGCAGTGACTCGGACAGACACACCGGGGAGCTGTTTTTT
.,.,TRBJ2-5,TRBV19,CASSTPSRRDQETQYF,TGTGCCAGTAGTACCCCGTCTCGGAGGGATCAAGAGACCCAGTACTTC
.,once,TRBJ1-6,TRBV28,CASSSRSSPLHF,TGTGCCAGCAGTTCGAGGAGTTCACCCCTCCACTTT
.,.,TRBJ2-7,TRBV27,CASSLGGGWNEQYF,TGTGCCAGCAGTTTAGGAGGGGGCTGGAACGAGCAGTACTTC
TRBD2,.,TRBJ2-4,TRBV9,CASSMGGENIQYF,TGTGCCAGCAGCATGGGGGGGGAAAACATTCAGTACTTC
TRBD2,once,TRBJ2-3,TRBV7-2,CASSSGLAGGPFHRDTQYF,TGTGCCAGCAGCTCCGGACTAGCGGGAGGGCCTTTTCATAGAGATACGCAGTATTTT
TRBD1,.,TRBJ2-1,TRBV4-2,CASTSRVTGLGNNEQFF,TGTGCCAGCACCTCGCGAGTGACAGGGTTAGGAAACAATGAGCAGTTCTTC
TRBD1,.,TRBJ1-1,TRBV10-1,CVAHRQGARTEAFF,TGCGTCGCACACCGGCAGGGGGCGAGGACTGAAGCTTTCTTT
.,once,TRBJ2-6,TRBV19,CASSISATSSGANVLTF,TGTGCCAGTAGTATAAGTGCAACAAGCTCTGGGGCCAACGTCCTGACTTTC
TRBD1,few,TRBJ2-3,TRBV9,CASSRGTGNTDTQYF,TGTGCCAGCAGCCGAGGGACAGGAAACACAGATACGCAGTATTTT
TRBD1,few,TRBJ2-7,TRBV10-2,CASTGGQGTYEQYF,TGCGCCAGCACTGGGGGACAGGGCACCTACGAGCAGTACTTC
.,.,TRBJ1-5,TRBV2,CASSEQGNQPQHF,TGTGCCAGCAGTGAGCAGGGAAATCAGCCCCAGCATTTT
.,.,TRBJ1-2,TRBV9,CASGGGRVHYGYTF,TGTGCCAGCGGGGGGGGTCGGGTACACTATGGCTACACCTTC
TRBD1,few,TRBJ2-7,TRBV19,CASSLRDRGEQYF,TGTGCCAGTAGTTTGCGGGACAGGGGCGAGCAGTACTTC
.,.,TRBJ2-7,TRBV1,CTSSRRSGEASYEQYF,TGCACCAGCAGCCGGCGTAGCGGGGAGGCTTCCTACGAGCAGTACTTC
TRBD1,.,TRBJ1-5,TRBV19,CASSTGAGQPQHF,TGTGCCAGTAGCACAGGGGCAGGTCAGCCCCAGCATTTT
TRBD1,.,TRBJ1-2,TRBV6-5,CATFTGVGYTF,TGTGCCACATTTACAGGGGTAGGCTACACCTTC
TRBD2,.,TRBJ2-2,TRBV6-4,CASSVGLAGGELFF,TGTGCCAGCAGTGTGGGACTAGCAGGCGGGGAGCTGTTTTTT
TRBD1,.,TRBJ1-1,TRBV2,CACGQGDTEAFF,TGTGCCTGCGGACAGGGGGACACTGAAGCTTTCTTT
TRBD1,.,TRBJ2-7,TRBV6-5,CASSYRVTGVNEQYF,TGTGCCAGCAGTTACCGTGTGACAGGGGTAAACGAGCAGTACTTC
TRBD1,.,TRBJ1-6,TRBV7-9,CASSLQGGSPLHF,TGTGCCAGCAGTTTACAGGGGGGTTCACCCCTCCACTTT
.,.,TRBJ2-6,TRBV19,CASSWGGSGANVLTF,TGTGCCAGTAGTTGGGGAGGATCTGGGGCCAACGTCCTGACTTTC
.,.,TRBJ1-1,TRBV4-3,CASSQGSPTEAFF,TGCGCCAGCAGCCAAGGGAGTCCAACTGAAGCTTTCTTT
TRBD1,.,TRBJ2-1,TRBV7-2,CASSLTDGQGAQFF,TGTGCCAGCAGCTTAACCGACGGACAGGGAGCACAGTTCTTC
TRBD1,.,TRBJ2-7,TRBV27,CASRGQGSYEQYF,TGTGCCAGCAGGGGACAGGGTTCCTACGAGCAGTACTTC
.,.,TRBJ2-7,TRBV4-2,CASSLGPGKEQYF,TGTGCCAGCAGCCTCGGGCCGGGGAAGGAGCAGTACTTC